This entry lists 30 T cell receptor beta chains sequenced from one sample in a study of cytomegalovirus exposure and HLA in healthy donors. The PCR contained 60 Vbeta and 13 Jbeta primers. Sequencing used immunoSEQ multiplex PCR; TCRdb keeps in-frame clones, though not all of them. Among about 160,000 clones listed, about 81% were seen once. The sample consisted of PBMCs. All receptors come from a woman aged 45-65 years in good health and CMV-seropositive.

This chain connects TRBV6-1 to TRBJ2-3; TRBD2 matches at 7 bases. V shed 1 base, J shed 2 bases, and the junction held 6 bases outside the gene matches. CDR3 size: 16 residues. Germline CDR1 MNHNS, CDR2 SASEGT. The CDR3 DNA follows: TGTGCCAGCAGTGAAGGGGCTAGCGGTCTCACAGATACGCAGTATTTT. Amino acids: CASSEGASGLTDTQYF.

In DNA, the CDR3 is TGTGCCAGCAGCTTAGCAGTCGCGGGGGGGCCGGGGGATACGCAGTATTTT. Its protein product is CASSLAVAGGPGDTQYF. The rearrangement links TRBV7-8 to TRBJ2-3, with 9 bases aligning to TRBD2. Germline CDR1 is SGHVS and CDR2 is FQNEAQ. The CDR3 extends over 17 amino acids. Trimming cost V 0 bases and J 6 bases; bases outside gene matches: 10. Combining the CDR3 with reference TRBV7-8 and TRBJ2-3 gives the whole variable domain GAGVSQSPRYKVAKRGQDVALRCDPISGHVSLFWYQQALGQGPEFLTYFQNEAQLDKSGLPSDRFFAERPEGSVSTLKIQRTQQEDSAVYLCASSLAVAGGPGDTQYFGPGTRLTVL.

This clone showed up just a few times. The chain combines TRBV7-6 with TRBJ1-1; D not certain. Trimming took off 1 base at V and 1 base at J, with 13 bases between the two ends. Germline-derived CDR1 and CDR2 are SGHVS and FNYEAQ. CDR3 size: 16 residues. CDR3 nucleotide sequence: TGTGCCAGCAGCTTAGTAGAAGAGGGTACGAACACTGAAGCTTTCTTT. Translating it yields CASSLVEEGTNTEAFF.

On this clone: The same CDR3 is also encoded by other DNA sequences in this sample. DNA of the CDR3: TGTGCCAGCAGTTACCGGGACAGGGGGATCTATGGCTACACCTTC. This encodes CASSYRDRGIYGYTF. The chain uses TRBV6-5 and TRBJ1-2, with TRBD1 matching over 11 bases. Germline CDR1 is MNHEY and CDR2 is SVGAGI. The junction had 3 bases not matched to a gene; V was cut back by 2 bases and J by 4 bases. CDR3 length: 15 amino acids.

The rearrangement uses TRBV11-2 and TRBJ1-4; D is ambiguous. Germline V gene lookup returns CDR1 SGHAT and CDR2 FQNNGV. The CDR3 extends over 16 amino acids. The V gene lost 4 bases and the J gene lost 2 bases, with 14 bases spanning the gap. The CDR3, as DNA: TGTGCCAGCAGCTCCTCGGTTGCCGCCACTAATGAAAAACTGTTTTTT. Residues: CASSSSVAATNEKLFF.

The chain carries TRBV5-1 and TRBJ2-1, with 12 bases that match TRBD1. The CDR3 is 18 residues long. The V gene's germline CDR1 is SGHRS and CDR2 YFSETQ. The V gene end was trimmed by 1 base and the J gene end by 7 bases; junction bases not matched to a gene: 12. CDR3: CASSLSYSGQGAGNEQFF. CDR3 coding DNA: TGCGCCAGCAGCTTGTCTTACTCGGGACAGGGGGCAGGGAATGAGCAGTTCTTC.

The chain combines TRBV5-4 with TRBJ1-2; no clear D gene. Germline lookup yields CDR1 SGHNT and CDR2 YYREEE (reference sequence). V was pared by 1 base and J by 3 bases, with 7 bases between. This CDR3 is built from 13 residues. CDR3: CASSLRRDYGYTF. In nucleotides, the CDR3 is TGTGCCAGCAGCTTGCGGAGGGACTATGGCTACACCTTC.

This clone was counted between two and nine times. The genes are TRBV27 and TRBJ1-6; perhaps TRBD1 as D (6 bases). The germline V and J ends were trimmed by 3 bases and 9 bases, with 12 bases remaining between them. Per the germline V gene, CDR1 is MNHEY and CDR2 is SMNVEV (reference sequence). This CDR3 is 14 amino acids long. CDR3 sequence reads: CASSFTGYGSPLHF. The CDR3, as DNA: TGTGCCAGCAGTTTCACAGGGTACGGTTCACCCCTCCACTTT.

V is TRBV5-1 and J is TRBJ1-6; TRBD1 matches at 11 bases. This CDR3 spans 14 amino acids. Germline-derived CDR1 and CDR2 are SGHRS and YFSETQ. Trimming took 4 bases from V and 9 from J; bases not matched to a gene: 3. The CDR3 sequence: CASSQGQGGSPLHF. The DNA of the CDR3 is TGCGCCAGCAGCCAGGGACAGGGGGGTTCACCCCTCCACTTT.

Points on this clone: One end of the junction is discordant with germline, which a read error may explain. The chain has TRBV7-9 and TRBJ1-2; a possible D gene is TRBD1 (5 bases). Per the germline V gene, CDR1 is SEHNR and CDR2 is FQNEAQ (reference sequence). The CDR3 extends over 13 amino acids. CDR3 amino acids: CSSSFSGGNGYTF. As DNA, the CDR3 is TGTTCCAGCAGCTTTTCCGGGGGTAATGGCTACACCTTC.

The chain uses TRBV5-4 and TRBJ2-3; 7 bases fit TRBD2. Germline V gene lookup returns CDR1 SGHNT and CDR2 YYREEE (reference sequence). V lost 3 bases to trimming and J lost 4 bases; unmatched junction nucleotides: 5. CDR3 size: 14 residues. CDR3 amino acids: CASSSSSGSDTQYF. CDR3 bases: TGTGCCAGCAGCTCCTCTAGCGGATCAGATACGCAGTATTTT.

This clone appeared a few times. The chain's CDR3 is CASSRTGDSTAYGYTF. The CDR3 bases are TGTGCCAGCAGCCGTACTGGGGACTCGACCGCCTATGGCTACACCTTC. V gene TRBV7-9 combines with J gene TRBJ1-2, with D maybe TRBD1 (5 bases). Germline V gives CDR1 SEHNR, CDR2 FQNEAQ (reference sequence). V lost 5 bases and J 4 bases, leaving 20 bases between the germline ends. This CDR3 region has 16 residues.

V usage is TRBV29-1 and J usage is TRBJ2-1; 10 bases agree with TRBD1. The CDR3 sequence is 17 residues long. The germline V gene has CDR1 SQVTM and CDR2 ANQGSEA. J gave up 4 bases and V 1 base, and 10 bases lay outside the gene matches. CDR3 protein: CSVEGFYKDRGYNEQFF. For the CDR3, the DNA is TGCAGCGTTGAAGGTTTTTACAAGGACAGGGGGTACAATGAGCAGTTCTTC.

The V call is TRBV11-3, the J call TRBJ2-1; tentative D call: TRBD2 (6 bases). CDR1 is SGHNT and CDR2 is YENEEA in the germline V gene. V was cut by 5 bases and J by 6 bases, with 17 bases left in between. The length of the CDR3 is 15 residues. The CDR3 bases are TGTGCCAGCAGCCCAGGTTGGGTAGCGGCCAATGAGCAGTTCTTC. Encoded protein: CASSPGWVAANEQFF.

CDR3 amino acids: CASSLGADSHYGYTF. CDR3 nucleotides: TGCGCCAGCAGCTTGGGGGCTGACAGCCACTATGGCTACACCTTC. The chain recombines TRBV5-1 with TRBJ1-2; weak D call: TRBD1 (5 bases). V dropped 0 bases and J dropped 3 bases, with 12 bases sitting between them. The germline gives CDR1 SGHRS, CDR2 YFSETQ. This CDR3 region has 15 residues.

The CDR3 nucleotides read TGCGCCACAGGGGGGACCTACGGTCACGGGGAGCTGTTTTTT. This translates into CATGGTYGHGELFF. This chain links TRBV10-2 with TRBJ2-2, with a weak D call TRBD1 (7 bases). The CDR3 has 14 residues. The V end lost 10 bases, the J end lost 7 bases, and 19 bases lay between the germline ends. From germline, CDR1 is WSHSY and CDR2 SAAADI.

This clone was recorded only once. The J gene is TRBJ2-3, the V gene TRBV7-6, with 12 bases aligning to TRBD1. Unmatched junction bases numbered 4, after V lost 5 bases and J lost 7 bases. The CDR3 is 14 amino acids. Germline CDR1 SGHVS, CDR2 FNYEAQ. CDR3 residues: CASSTGQGAYTQYF. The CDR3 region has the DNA TGTGCCAGCAGCACGGGACAGGGGGCATATACGCAGTATTTT.

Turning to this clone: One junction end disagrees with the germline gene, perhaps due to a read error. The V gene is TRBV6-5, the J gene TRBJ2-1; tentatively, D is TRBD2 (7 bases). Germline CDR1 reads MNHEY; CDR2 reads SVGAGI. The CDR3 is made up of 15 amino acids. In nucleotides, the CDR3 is TGTGCCAGCAGTTACTCGCGGGGGCCCTTCAATAAGCAGTTCTTC. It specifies CASSYSRGPFNKQFF.

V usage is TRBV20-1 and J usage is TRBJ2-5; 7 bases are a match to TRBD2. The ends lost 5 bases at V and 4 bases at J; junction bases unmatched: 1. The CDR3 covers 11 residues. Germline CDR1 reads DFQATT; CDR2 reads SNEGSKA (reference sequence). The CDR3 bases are TGCAGTGCTCCTAGCGGAGAGACCCAGTACTTC. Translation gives CSAPSGETQYF.

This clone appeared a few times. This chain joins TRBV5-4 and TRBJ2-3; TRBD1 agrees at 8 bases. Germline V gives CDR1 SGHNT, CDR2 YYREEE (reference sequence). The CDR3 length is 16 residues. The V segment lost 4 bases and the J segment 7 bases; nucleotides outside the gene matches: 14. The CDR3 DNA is TGTGCCAGCAGCCCGACGGACAGGGTAGGGGGAAATACGCAGTATTTT. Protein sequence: CASSPTDRVGGNTQYF.

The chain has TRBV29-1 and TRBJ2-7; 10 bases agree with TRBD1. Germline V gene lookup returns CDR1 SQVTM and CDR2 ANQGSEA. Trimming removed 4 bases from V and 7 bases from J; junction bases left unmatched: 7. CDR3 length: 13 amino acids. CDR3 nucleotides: TGCAGCGTTGCCAGACAGGGGGCGGGTGAGCAGTACTTC. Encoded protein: CSVARQGAGEQYF.

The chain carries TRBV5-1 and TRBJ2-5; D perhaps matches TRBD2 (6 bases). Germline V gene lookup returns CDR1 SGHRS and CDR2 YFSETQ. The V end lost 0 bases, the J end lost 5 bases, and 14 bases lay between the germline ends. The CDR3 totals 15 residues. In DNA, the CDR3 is TGCGCCAGCAGCTTGGCCGCTAGCGCGGGGGAGACCCAGTACTTC. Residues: CASSLAASAGETQYF.

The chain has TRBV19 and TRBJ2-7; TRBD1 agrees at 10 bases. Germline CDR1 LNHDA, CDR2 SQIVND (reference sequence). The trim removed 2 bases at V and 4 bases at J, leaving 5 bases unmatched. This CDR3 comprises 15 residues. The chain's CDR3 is CASSITGQGLYEQYF. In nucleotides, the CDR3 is TGTGCCAGTAGTATAACGGGACAGGGGCTGTACGAGCAGTACTTC.

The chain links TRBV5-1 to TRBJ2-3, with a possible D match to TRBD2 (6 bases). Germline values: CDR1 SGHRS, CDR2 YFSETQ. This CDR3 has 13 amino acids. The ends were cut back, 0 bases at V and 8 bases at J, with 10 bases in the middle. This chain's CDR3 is CASSLVSSATQYF. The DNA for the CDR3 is TGCGCCAGCAGCTTGGTGTCTAGCGCTACGCAGTATTTT.

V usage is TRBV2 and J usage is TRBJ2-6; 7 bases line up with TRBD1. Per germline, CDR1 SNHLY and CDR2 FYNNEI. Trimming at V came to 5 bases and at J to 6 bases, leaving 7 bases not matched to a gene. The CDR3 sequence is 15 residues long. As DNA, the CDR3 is TGTGCCAGCAGTCTGACAGGGTCGCAGGCCAACGTCCTGACTTTC. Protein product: CASSLTGSQANVLTF.

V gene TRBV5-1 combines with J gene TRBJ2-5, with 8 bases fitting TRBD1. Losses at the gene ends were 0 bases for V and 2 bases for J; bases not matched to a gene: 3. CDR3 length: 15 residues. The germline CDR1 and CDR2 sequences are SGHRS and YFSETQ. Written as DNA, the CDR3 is TGCGCCAGCAGCTTGGTCGGGACAGGACAAGAGACCCAGTACTTC. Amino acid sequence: CASSLVGTGQETQYF.

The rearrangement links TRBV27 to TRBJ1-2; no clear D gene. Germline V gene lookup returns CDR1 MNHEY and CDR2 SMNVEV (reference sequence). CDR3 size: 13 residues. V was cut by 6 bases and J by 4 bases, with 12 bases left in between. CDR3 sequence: CASRDSGLYGYTF. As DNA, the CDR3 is TGTGCCAGCAGGGACTCGGGTCTCTATGGCTACACCTTC.

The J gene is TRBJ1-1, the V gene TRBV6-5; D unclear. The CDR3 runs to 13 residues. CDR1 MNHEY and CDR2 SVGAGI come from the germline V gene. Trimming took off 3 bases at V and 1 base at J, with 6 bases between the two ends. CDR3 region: CASSYQKNTEAFF. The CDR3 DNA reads TGTGCCAGCAGTTATCAAAAGAACACTGAAGCTTTCTTT.

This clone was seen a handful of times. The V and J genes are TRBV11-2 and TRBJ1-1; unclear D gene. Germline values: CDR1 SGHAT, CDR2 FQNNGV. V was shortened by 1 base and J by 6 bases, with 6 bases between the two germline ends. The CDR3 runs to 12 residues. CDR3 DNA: TGTGCCAGCAGCTTAGTCTTCTCTGAAGCTTTCTTT. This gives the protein CASSLVFSEAFF.

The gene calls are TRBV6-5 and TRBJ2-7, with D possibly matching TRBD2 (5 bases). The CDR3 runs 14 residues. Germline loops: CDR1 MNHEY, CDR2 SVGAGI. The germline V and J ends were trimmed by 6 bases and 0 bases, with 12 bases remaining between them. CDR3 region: CASRRTGFSYEQYF. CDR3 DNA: TGTGCCAGCAGGCGGACGGGGTTCTCCTACGAGCAGTACTTC.